This TCR beta chain was found in a study of cytomegalovirus exposure and HLA in healthy donors. General study results and limits: It was reported that TCR beta sequences correctly inferred the HLA-A and HLA-B alleles for most subjects. About 87% or about 30% of the time was how often most TCR beta V segments were productive, according to an earlier analysis.

This clone was observed a handful of times. The antigen is undetermined. Germline V CDR1 and CDR2: MNHEY, SVGAGI. The ends were cut back, 6 bases at V and 5 bases at J, with 20 bases in the middle. This CDR3 is built from 15 residues. Researchers ran the PCR with 60 Vbeta and 13 Jbeta primers. The table came from immunoSEQ multiplex PCR; TCRdb's copy has only in-frame clones and leaves some out. The sample contains around 140,000 clones, approximately 9% of which appear only once. The study sampled nominally healthy donors, though unrecorded immune exposures were likely. The rearrangement uses TRBV6-5 and TRBJ2-7, with D tentatively TRBD1 (6 bases). The clonotype was recovered from a woman in her forties in good health and CMV-seropositive. Sequenced input: PBMCs. The DNA for the CDR3 is TGTGCCAGCAGATACAGGGACAATTTGAGGAACGAGCAGTACTTC. Translation: CASRYRDNLRNEQYF.